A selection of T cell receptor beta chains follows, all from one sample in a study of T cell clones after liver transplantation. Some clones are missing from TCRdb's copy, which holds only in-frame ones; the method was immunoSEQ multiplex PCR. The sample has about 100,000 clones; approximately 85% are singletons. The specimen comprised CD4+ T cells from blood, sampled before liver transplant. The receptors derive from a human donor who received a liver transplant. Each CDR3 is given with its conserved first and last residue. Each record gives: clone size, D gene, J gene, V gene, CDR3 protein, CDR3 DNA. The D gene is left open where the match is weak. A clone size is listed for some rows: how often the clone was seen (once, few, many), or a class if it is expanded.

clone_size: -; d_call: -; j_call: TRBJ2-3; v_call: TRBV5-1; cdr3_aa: CASSLDLGVGTDTQYF; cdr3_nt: TGCGCCAGCAGCTTGGACTTGGGAGTGGGAACAGATACGCAGTATTTT
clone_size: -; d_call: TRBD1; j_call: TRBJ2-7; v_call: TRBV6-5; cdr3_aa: CASSPLGQGRYF; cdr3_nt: TGTGCCAGCAGCCCCCTGGGACAGGGCAGATACTTC
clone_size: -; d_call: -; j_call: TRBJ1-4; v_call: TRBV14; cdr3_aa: CASSQSRLQGTNEKLFF; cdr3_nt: TGTGCCAGCAGCCAAAGTCGGCTCCAGGGGACTAATGAAAAACTGTTTTTT
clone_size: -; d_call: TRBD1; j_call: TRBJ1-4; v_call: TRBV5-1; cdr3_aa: CASSLRGRVEEKLFF; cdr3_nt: TGCGCCAGCAGCTTGAGGGGGCGAGTAGAGGAAAAACTGTTTTTT
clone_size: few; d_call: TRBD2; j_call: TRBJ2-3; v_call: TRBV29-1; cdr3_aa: CSARTSGDNTDTQYF; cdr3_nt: TGCAGCGCAAGGACTAGCGGGGACAACACAGATACGCAGTATTTT
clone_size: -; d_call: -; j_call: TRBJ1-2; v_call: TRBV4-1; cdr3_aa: CASSQGSGLYGYTF; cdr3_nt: TGCGCCAGCAGCCAAGGGTCGGGACTCTATGGCTACACCTTC
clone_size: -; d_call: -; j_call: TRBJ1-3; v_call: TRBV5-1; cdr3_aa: CASRREGSGNTIYF; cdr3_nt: TGCGCCAGCAGAAGGGAGGGCTCTGGAAACACCATATATTTT
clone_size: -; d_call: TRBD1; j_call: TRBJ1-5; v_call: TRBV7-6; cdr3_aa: CASSSLLGDSMSNQPQHF; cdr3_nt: TGTGCCAGCAGCTCCCTCCTCGGGGACAGTATGAGCAATCAGCCCCAGCATTTT
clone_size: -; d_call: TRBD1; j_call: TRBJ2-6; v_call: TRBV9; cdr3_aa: CASSAGTGAGANVLTF; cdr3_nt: TGTGCCAGCAGCGCCGGGACAGGGGCTGGGGCCAACGTCCTGACTTTC
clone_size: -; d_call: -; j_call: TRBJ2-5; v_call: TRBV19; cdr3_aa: CASSIGPGSQETQYF; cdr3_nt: TGTGCCAGTAGTATAGGCCCAGGGTCCCAAGAGACCCAGTACTTC
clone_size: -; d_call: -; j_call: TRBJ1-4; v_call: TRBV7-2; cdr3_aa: CASSSTRSGGEKLFF; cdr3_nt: TGTGCCAGCAGCTCCACCCGCTCGGGGGGTGAAAAACTGTTTTTT
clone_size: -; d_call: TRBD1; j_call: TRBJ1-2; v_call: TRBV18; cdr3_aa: CASSPPAGQDYGYTF; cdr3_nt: TGTGCCAGCTCACCACCGGCCGGACAGGACTATGGCTACACCTTC
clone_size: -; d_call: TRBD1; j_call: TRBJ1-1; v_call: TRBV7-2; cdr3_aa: CASSSPDRAGRYTEAFF; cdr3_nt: TGTGCCAGCAGCTCCCCCGACAGGGCTGGAAGGTACACTGAAGCTTTCTTT
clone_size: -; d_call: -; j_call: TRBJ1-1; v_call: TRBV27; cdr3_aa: CASSPPATRVNTEAFF; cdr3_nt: TGTGCCAGCAGTCCGCCCGCGACAAGGGTCAACACTGAAGCTTTCTTT
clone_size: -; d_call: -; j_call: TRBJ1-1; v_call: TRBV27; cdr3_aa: CASRRGYTEAFF; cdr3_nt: TGTGCCAGCAGGAGAGGGTACACTGAAGCTTTCTTT
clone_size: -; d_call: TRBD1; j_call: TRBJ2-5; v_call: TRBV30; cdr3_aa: CAWTKQGLETQYF; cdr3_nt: TGTGCCTGGACCAAACAGGGGCTGGAGACCCAGTACTTC
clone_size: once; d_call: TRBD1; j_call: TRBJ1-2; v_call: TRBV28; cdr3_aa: CASNKPGQVLYGYTF; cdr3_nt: TGTGCCAGCAACAAGCCGGGACAGGTGCTTTATGGCTACACCTTC
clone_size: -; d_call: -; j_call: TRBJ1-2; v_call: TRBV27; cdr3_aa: CASSLTGLSGYTF; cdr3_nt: TGTGCCAGCAGCCTAACAGGTTTGTCAGGCTACACCTTC
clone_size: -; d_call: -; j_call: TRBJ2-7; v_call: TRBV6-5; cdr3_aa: CASSYGGTALSYEQYF; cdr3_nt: TGTGCCAGCAGTTACGGAGGGACAGCTCTTTCCTACGAGCAGTACTTC
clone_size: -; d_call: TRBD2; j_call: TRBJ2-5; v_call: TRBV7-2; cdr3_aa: CASSLRSGGPQETQYF; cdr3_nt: TGTGCCAGCAGCTTAAGGAGCGGGGGGCCGCAAGAGACCCAGTACTTC
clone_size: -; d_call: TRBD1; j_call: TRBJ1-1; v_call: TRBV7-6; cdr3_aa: CASSLGRDRQFF; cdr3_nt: TGTGCCAGCAGCTTAGGCCGGGACAGGCAGTTCTTT
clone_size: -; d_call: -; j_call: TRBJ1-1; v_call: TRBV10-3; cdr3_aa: CAISEPQGTEAFF; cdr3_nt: TGTGCCATCAGTGAGCCTCAGGGGACTGAAGCTTTCTTT
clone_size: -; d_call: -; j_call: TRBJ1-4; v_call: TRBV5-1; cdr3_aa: CASTSGSTTSNEKLFF; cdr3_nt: TGCGCCAGCACTTCGGGATCAACTACCTCGAATGAAAAACTGTTTTTT
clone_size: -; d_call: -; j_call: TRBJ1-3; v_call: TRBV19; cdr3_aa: CASTFAGSSGNTIYF; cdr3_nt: TGTGCCAGTACCTTTGCCGGGAGCTCTGGAAACACCATATATTTT
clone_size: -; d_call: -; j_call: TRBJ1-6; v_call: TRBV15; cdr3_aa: CATSRVPPMGSPLHF; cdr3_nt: TGTGCCACCAGCAGAGTCCCCCCCATGGGTTCACCCCTCCACTTT
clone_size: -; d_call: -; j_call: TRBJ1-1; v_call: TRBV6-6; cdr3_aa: CASAQPGGNTEAFF; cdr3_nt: TGTGCCTCGGCACAGCCCGGGGGGAACACTGAAGCTTTCTTT
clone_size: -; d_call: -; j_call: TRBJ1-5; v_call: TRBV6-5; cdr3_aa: CASRGGVGHQPQHF; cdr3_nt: TGTGCCAGCCGCGGGGGGGTTGGTCATCAGCCCCAGCATTTT
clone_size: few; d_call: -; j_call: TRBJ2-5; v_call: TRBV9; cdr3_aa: CASSVSPGQETQYF; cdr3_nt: TGTGCCAGCAGCGTATCCCCGGGGCAAGAGACCCAGTACTTC
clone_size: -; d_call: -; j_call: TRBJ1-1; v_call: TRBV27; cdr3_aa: CASSLFSRDIRAEAFF; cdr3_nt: TGTGCCAGCAGTTTATTTTCCCGGGACATAAGAGCTGAAGCTTTCTTT
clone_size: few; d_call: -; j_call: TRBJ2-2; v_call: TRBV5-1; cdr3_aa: CASSPRGENTGELFF; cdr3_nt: TGCGCCAGCAGCCCTAGGGGGGAGAACACCGGGGAGCTGTTTTTT
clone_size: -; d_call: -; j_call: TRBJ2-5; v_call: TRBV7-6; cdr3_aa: CASSLKGNQETQYF; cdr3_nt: TGTGCCAGCAGCTTGAAAGGGAACCAAGAGACCCAGTACTTC
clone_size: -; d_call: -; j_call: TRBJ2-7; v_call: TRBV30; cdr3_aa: CAWERGTYEQYF; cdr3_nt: TGTGCCTGGGAGAGGGGAACCTACGAGCAGTACTTC
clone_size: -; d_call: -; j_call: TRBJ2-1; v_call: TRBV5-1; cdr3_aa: CASSLVAASYNEQFF; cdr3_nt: TGCGCCAGCAGCTTGGTTGCGGCCTCCTACAATGAGCAGTTCTTC
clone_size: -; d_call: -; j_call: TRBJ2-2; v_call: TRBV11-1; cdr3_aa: CASTSIVGMSGELFF; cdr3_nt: TGTGCCAGCACCTCTATAGTGGGGATGTCCGGGGAGCTGTTTTTT
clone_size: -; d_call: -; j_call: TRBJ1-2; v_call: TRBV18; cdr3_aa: CASSRVQGSANYGYTF; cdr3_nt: TGTGCCAGCTCACGGGTACAGGGCTCAGCTAACTATGGCTACACCTTC
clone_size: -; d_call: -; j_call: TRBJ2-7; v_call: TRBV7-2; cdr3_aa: CASSPPSSFSREQYF; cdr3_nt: TGTGCCAGCAGTCCTCCTTCGAGCTTTTCCCGCGAGCAGTACTTC
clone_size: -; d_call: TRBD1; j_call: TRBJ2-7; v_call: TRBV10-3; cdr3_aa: CAISESGTGRYEQYF; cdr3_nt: TGTGCCATCAGTGAGTCGGGGACAGGGCGGTACGAGCAGTACTTC
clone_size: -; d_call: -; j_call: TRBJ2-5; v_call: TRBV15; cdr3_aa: CATSRGQGLWETQYF; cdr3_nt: TGTGCCACCAGCAGAGGACAGGGACTCTGGGAGACCCAGTACTTC
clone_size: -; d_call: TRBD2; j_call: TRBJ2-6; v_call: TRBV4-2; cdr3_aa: CASSQGKRGSHSGANVLTF; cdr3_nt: TGTGCCAGCAGCCAAGGGAAGCGGGGGTCCCACTCTGGGGCCAACGTCCTGACTTTC
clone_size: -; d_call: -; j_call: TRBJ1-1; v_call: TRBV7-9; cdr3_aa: CASSLDSFAAFF; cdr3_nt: TGTGCCAGCAGCTTAGATAGCTTCGCGGCTTTCTTT
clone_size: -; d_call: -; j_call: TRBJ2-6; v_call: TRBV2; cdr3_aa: CASTSGRRLSGANVLTF; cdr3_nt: TGTGCCAGCACCTCGGGGCGCCGCCTCTCTGGGGCCAACGTCCTGACTTTC
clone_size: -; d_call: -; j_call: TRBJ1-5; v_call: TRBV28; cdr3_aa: CASNPVQGKQPQHF; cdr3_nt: TGTGCCAGCAACCCGGTCCAGGGAAAACAGCCCCAGCATTTT
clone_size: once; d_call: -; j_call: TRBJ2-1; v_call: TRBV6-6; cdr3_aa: CASSRERRGNNEQFF; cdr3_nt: TGTGCCAGCAGTCGGGAGCGGAGAGGCAACAATGAGCAGTTCTTC
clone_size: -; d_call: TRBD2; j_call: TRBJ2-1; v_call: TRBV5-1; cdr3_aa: CASSLVGTSGYNEQFF; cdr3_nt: TGCGCCAGCAGCTTGGTTGGGACTAGCGGCTACAATGAGCAGTTCTTC
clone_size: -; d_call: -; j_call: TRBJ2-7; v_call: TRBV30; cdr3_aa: CAWSTWDSYEQYF; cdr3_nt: TGTGCCTGGAGTACGTGGGACTCCTACGAGCAGTACTTC
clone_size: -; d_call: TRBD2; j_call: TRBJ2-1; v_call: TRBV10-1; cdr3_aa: CASSDGGSYNEQFF; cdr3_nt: TGCGCCAGCAGTGATGGCGGGAGCTACAATGAGCAGTTCTTC